Below, 8 T cell receptor beta chains from the same sample are listed, as sequenced in a study of cytomegalovirus exposure and HLA in healthy donors. It was with 60 Vbeta and 13 Jbeta primers that the PCR ran. Sequencing was performed with immunoSEQ multiplex PCR; in TCRdb, only in-frame clones are kept and a portion is missing. The profile shows roughly 170,000 clones, around four fifths of them singletons. Specimen: PBMCs. These receptors were obtained from a man aged 25 to 45 in good health and CMV-seronegative.

This sequence joins TRBV28 and TRBJ2-5, with 8 bases that match TRBD1. Germline V lookup: CDR1 MDHEN, CDR2 SYDVKM. The ends lost 4 bases at V and 3 bases at J; junction bases unmatched: 10. The CDR3 is made up of 16 amino acids. CDR3 in amino acids: CASSYPETGEKETQYF. The CDR3 DNA reads TGTGCCAGCAGTTACCCGGAGACAGGGGAAAAAGAGACCCAGTACTTC.

The chain has TRBV5-1 and TRBJ1-4; tentatively, D is TRBD1 (5 bases). The CDR3 length is 15 residues. The germline V gene has CDR1 SGHRS and CDR2 YFSETQ. The germline V and J ends were trimmed by 1 base and 4 bases, with 11 bases remaining between them. CDR3 in DNA: TGCGCCAGCAGCTTGACGGGGGTCATTAATGAAAAACTGTTTTTT. Translated, it gives CASSLTGVINEKLFF.

The V call is TRBV30, the J call TRBJ1-2; 7 nucleotides align to TRBD1. The CDR3 contains 15 residues. CDR1 is GTSNPN, CDR2 SVGIG, per germline (reference sequence). Losses at the gene ends were 2 bases for V and 0 bases for J; bases not matched to a gene: 6. CDR3 sequence (DNA): TGTGCCTGGAGTACAGGGGCGGGCGCTAACTATGGCTACACCTTC. Protein sequence: CAWSTGAGANYGYTF.

The rearrangement joins TRBV30 to TRBJ2-1; 11 positions match TRBD2. V dropped 3 bases and J dropped 8; count of bases not matched to a gene: 9. CDR1 and CDR2 from the germline V gene are GTSNPN and SVGIG (reference sequence). This CDR3 has 15 amino acids. As DNA, the CDR3 is TGTGCCTGGAGCATATTAGCGGGAGGGCCGGATGAGCAGTTCTTC. It translates to CAWSILAGGPDEQFF.

Comments on this clone: At one boundary the junction diverges from the germline segment, which might be a read error. The chain has TRBV7-7 and TRBJ2-3, with TRBD1 identical over 7 bases. Germline CDR1 is SSHAT and CDR2 is FNYEAQ (reference sequence). CDR3 length equals 14 residues. The CDR3 nucleotides read TGTGCTAGCAGCAGACAGGGTTGGACAGATACGCAGTATTTT. Its protein is CASSRQGWTDTQYF.

The rearrangement joins TRBV6-1 to TRBJ2-7, with 13 bases identical to TRBD2. V was clipped by 3 bases and J by 4 bases; unmatched bases: 6. CDR1 and CDR2 (germline): MNHNS, SASEGT. This CDR3 has 16 residues. The CDR3 coding sequence is TGTGCCAGCAGTGATCCTCGGACTAGCGGGGGATACGAGCAGTACTTC. This gives the protein CASSDPRTSGGYEQYF.

V usage is TRBV12-5 and J usage is TRBJ2-3, with D possibly being TRBD1 (6 bases). This CDR3 has 16 residues. Germline CDR1 and CDR2: LGHNT and FRNRAP. V was shortened by 0 bases and J by 3 bases, with 13 bases between the two germline ends. This CDR3 reads CASGLVWGQRTDTQYF. In nucleotides, the CDR3 is TGTGCTAGTGGTTTGGTCTGGGGGCAAAGAACAGATACGCAGTATTTT.

The CDR3 loop reads CASSETGGTHNEQFF. CDR3 DNA sequence: TGCGCCAGCAGTGAAACGGGGGGTACCCACAATGAGCAGTTCTTC. The genes are TRBV10-2 and TRBJ2-1; 7 bases match TRBD2. Germline V lookup: CDR1 WSHSY, CDR2 SAAADI. The V gene end was trimmed by 3 bases and the J gene end by 5 bases; junction bases not matched to a gene: 7. This CDR3 has 15 amino acids.